Listed below are T cell receptor beta chains from one sample, sequenced in a study of CD8 T cells in Susac syndrome. In TCRdb, the immunoSEQ multiplex PCR reads were re-called with MiXCR into one record per CDR3 protein. Here the sample spans some 110,000 distinct CDR3 sequences, 90% to 95% being singletons. The sequencing input was CD4+ T cells from PBMCs. The receptor source for this set is a human donor with multiple sclerosis. CDR3s include the opening cysteine and the closing phenylalanine or tryptophan. A D gene is named only where the DNA matches it firmly. Size is omitted from some rows. Given values are once, few, many or a class for expanded clones.

clone_size d_call j_call v_call cdr3_aa cdr3_nt
. TRBD1 TRBJ2-7 TRBV7-2 CASSPQGQGASYEQYF TGTGCCAGCAGCCCTCAGGGACAGGGGGCCTCCTACGAGCAGTACTTC
. TRBD2 TRBJ2-7 TRBV28 CASSSTISGGGYEQYF TGTGCCAGCAGCTCTACCATCAGCGGGGGTGGGTACGAGCAGTACTTC
once TRBD1 TRBJ2-7 TRBV12-3/TRBV12-4 CASSLAGQGSSYEQYF TGTGCCAGCAGTTTAGCGGGACAGGGGAGCTCCTACGAGCAGTACTTC
. . TRBJ2-3 TRBV6-2/TRBV6-3 CASSYRVDTQYF TGTGCCAGCAGTTACAGGGTAGATACGCAGTATTTT
. TRBD1 TRBJ1-1 TRBV29-1 CSAEGTGGLRNTEAFF TGCAGCGCCGAGGGGACAGGGGGCTTGAGGAACACTGAAGCTTTCTTT
. TRBD2 TRBJ2-7 TRBV11-2 CASSSSAGTSGGFSRGNEQYF TGTGCCAGCAGCTCTTCCGCCGGGACTAGCGGGGGGTTTAGTCGCGGTAACGAGCAGTACTTC
. . TRBJ1-2 TRBV7-9 CASSATANYGYTF TGTGCCAGCAGCGCGACAGCTAACTATGGCTACACCTTC
. . TRBJ2-3 TRBV9 CASSVATQRVLGSDTQYF TGTGCCAGCAGCGTAGCTACGCAAAGGGTGCTGGGTTCAGATACGCAGTATTTT
. . TRBJ2-3 TRBV7-9 CASSSGPTIGYF TGTGCCAGCAGCTCTGGACCCACCATTGGATATTTT
once . TRBJ2-1 TRBV9 CASSVDGITYNEQFF TGTGCCAGCAGCGTTGATGGCATCACCTACAATGAGCAGTTCTTC
. . TRBJ2-2 TRBV5-6 CASSQIDWANTGELFF TGTGCCAGCAGCCAAATCGACTGGGCGAACACCGGGGAGCTGTTTTTT
. . TRBJ2-1 TRBV20-1 CSARGPGRGSYNEQFF TGCAGTGCTAGAGGCCCCGGCCGGGGCTCCTACAATGAGCAGTTCTTC
. . TRBJ2-7 TRBV10-3 CAISYTRAPYEQYF TGTGCCATCAGTTACACCAGGGCCCCCTACGAGCAGTACTTC
. TRBD1 TRBJ2-7 TRBV28 CASLTGGGGGYEQYF TGTGCCAGTCTTACAGGGGGTGGTGGTGGGTACGAGCAGTACTTC
once . TRBJ1-1 TRBV12-3/TRBV12-4 CASSYNRDTEAFF TGTGCCAGCAGCTATAACAGGGATACTGAAGCTTTCTTT
. . TRBJ2-1 TRBV7-3 CASSFDSYNEQFF TGTGCCAGCAGCTTCGACAGTTACAATGAGCAGTTCTTC
. . TRBJ1-2 TRBV29-1 CSVGGGAGYGYTF TGCAGCGTTGGTGGAGGGGCGGGCTATGGCTACACCTTC
. . TRBJ2-5 TRBV5-6 CASSWPTGGETQYF TGTGCCAGCAGCTGGCCGACAGGCGGGGAGACCCAGTACTTC
. . TRBJ2-4 TRBV20-1 CSARDYRVNIQYF TGCAGTGCTAGAGATTATAGGGTAAACATTCAGTACTTC
. . TRBJ2-7 TRBV20-1 CSARDLGKGDEQYF TGCAGTGCTAGAGATCTGGGGAAGGGCGACGAGCAGTACTTC
. TRBD1 TRBJ1-1 TRBV6-1 CASSGDSGTEAFF TGTGCCAGCAGTGGGGACAGTGGCACTGAAGCTTTCTTT
. . TRBJ1-2 TRBV30 CAWTGMRGGYTF TGTGCCTGGACAGGGATGAGAGGTGGCTACACCTTC
. . TRBJ1-1 TRBV7-9 CASNPGAELSNTEAFF TGTGCCAGCAACCCTGGGGCGGAACTCTCGAACACTGAAGCTTTCTTT
. . TRBJ1-2 TRBV29-1 CSVSANYGYTF TGCAGCGTTTCAGCCAACTATGGCTACACCTTC
. TRBD2 TRBJ2-7 TRBV18 CASSPVTSGDYEQYF TGTGCCAGCTCACCAGTAACAAGCGGGGATTACGAGCAGTACTTC
. . TRBJ1-6 TRBV6-1 CASSENPRSPLHF TGTGCCAGCAGTGAAAATCCTAGGTCACCCCTCCACTTT
once . TRBJ1-1 TRBV7-9 CASIGVLMNTEAFF TGTGCCAGCATCGGGGTTTTAATGAACACTGAAGCTTTCTTT
once TRBD2 TRBJ2-1 TRBV30 CAWNRDYNPNEQFF TGTGCCTGGAACCGGGACTATAACCCAAATGAGCAGTTCTTC
. . TRBJ1-1 TRBV30 CAWAKWGQNTEAFF TGTGCCTGGGCCAAGTGGGGACAGAACACTGAAGCTTTCTTT
. . TRBJ2-1 TRBV14 CASSQQGKQFF TGTGCCAGCAGCCAGCAGGGGAAACAGTTCTTC
. TRBD2 TRBJ2-5 TRBV5-6 CASYLAGEAETQYF TGTGCCAGCTACCTTGCGGGGGAGGCAGAGACCCAGTACTTC
. . TRBJ1-1 TRBV5-1 CASSLEGLTNTEAFF TGCGCCAGCAGCTTGGAGGGACTTACGAACACTGAAGCTTTCTTT
. . TRBJ2-7 TRBV28 CASSFPPGQTYEQYF TGTGCCAGCAGTTTCCCCCCTGGGCAGACCTACGAGCAGTACTTC
. . TRBJ1-1 TRBV20-1 CSAPVRGTEAFF TGCAGTGCTCCTGTCAGGGGCACTGAAGCTTTCTTT
. . TRBJ1-1 TRBV7-9 CASSFDTPGGNTEAFF TGTGCCAGCAGCTTTGACACCCCCGGAGGGAACACTGAAGCTTTCTTT
. . TRBJ2-4 TRBV10-1 CASTERVGDIQYF TGCGCCAGCACCGAGAGGGTCGGAGACATTCAGTACTTC
. . TRBJ1-2 TRBV3-1 CASRTDGSYGYTF TGTGCCAGCAGAACCGACGGTAGCTATGGCTACACCTTC
. . TRBJ2-7 TRBV18 CASSLNDPRSSYEQYF TGTGCCAGCTCACTCAACGACCCCCGAAGCTCCTACGAGCAGTACTTC
. TRBD1 TRBJ1-6 TRBV7-2 CASSFGTGENSPLHF TGTGCCAGCAGCTTTGGGACAGGGGAAAACTCACCCCTCCACTTT
. . TRBJ1-5 TRBV30 CAWSVQANQPQHF TGTGCCTGGAGTGTACAGGCCAATCAGCCCCAGCATTTT
. TRBD1 TRBJ1-2 TRBV20-1 CSAATGASYGYTF TGCAGTGCAGCCACAGGGGCCTCCTATGGCTACACCTTC
. TRBD1 TRBJ1-6 TRBV14 CASTPDRGAKGSYNSPLHF TGTGCCAGCACCCCGGACAGGGGTGCAAAGGGTTCCTATAATTCACCCCTCCACTTT
. . TRBJ1-1 TRBV5-1 CASSPGREEAFF TGCGCCAGCAGCCCAGGACGGGAAGAAGCTTTCTTT
once . TRBJ2-2 TRBV10-3 CAISGGGDTGELFF TGTGCCATCAGTGGAGGGGGTGACACCGGGGAGCTGTTTTTT
. . TRBJ2-6 TRBV28 CASSVGANVLTF TGTGCCAGCAGTGTAGGGGCCAACGTCCTGACTTTC
. TRBD2 TRBJ2-3 TRBV9 CASSPYRTGGADTQYF TGTGCCAGCAGCCCCTATAGGACGGGGGGGGCAGATACGCAGTATTTT
few . TRBJ2-7 TRBV30 CAWTRDGYEQYF TGTGCCTGGACCCGGGACGGCTACGAGCAGTACTTC
. . TRBJ1-6 TRBV6-5 CASSYGRGSYNSPLHF TGTGCCAGCAGTTATGGGCGAGGCTCCTATAATTCACCCCTCCACTTT
. . TRBJ1-5 TRBV6-2/TRBV6-3 CASSAIDSNQPQHF TGTGCCAGCAGTGCTATCGATAGCAATCAGCCCCAGCATTTT
once TRBD1 TRBJ1-2 TRBV29-1 CSVGTGYGYTF TGCAGCGTAGGGACAGGGTATGGCTACACCTTC
. . TRBJ2-7 TRBV7-3 CASSLKGFSAAGHYEQYF TGTGCCAGCAGCTTAAAGGGCTTCTCGGCGGCGGGGCACTACGAGCAGTACTTC
. TRBD1 TRBJ2-3 TRBV6-1 CASTGHSGTAGDTQYF TGTGCCAGCACCGGACACTCCGGGACAGCAGGAGATACGCAGTATTTT
few . TRBJ2-5 TRBV7-9 CASSFKETQYF TGTGCCAGCAGCTTTAAGGAGACCCAGTACTTC
. . TRBJ2-4 TRBV7-3 CASSQGAGSKNIQYF TGTGCCAGCAGCCAAGGGGCGGGGTCCAAAAACATTCAGTACTTC
. TRBD1 TRBJ1-2 TRBV13 CASRDRVSYTF TGTGCCAGCCGGGACAGGGTGTCCTACACCTTC
. . TRBJ1-6 TRBV3-1 CASSPFSSYNSPLHF TGTGCCAGCAGTCCATTCAGCTCCTATAATTCACCCCTCCACTTT
. . TRBJ2-2 TRBV20-1 CSSNRQNTGELFF TGCAGTTCTAACAGACAGAACACCGGGGAGCTGTTTTTT
. TRBD1 TRBJ1-5 TRBV12-3/TRBV12-4 CASATQGGKPQHF TGTGCCAGCGCGACTCAGGGGGGGAAGCCCCAGCATTTT